Presented here are 20 T cell receptor beta chains from one specimen sequenced in a study of T cells after yellow fever vaccination. TCRdb re-called the 5' RACE reads through MiXCR, storing one row per CDR3 protein. The table has 350,000 to 450,000 distinct CDR3 sequences, 18% seen once. The sample here was PBMCs, taken before the yellow fever booster vaccination. The receptor source for this set is a young man who received the YFV17D yellow fever vaccine.

This clonotype has more than one count but fewer than ten. The V gene is TRBV21-1, the J gene TRBJ1-6. TRBV21-1 is annotated as a pseudogene. This CDR3 has 14 amino acids. This CDR3 reads CASSRRRGNSPLHF. CDR3 DNA: TGTGCCAGCAGCCGTCGGAGGGGCAATTCACCCCTCCACTTT.

This clonotype was found a few times. The CDR3 nucleotides are TGTGCCAGCAGTGAATCGAGCGGGCGCCAAGGGGATGAGCAGTTCTTC. Translation: CASSESSGRQGDEQFF. The chain combines TRBV25-1 with TRBJ2-1, with D perhaps TRBD2 (6 bases). Trimming shortened V by 1 base and J by 8 bases, and 18 bases separated the two germline ends. This CDR3 spans 16 amino acids. Germline values: CDR1 MGHDK, CDR2 SYGVNS.

The genes are TRBV29-1 and TRBJ1-2; D is unclear. Germline V gene data show CDR1 as SQVTM and CDR2 as ANQGSEA. Trimming removed 3 bases from V and 11 bases from J, with 19 bases in between. This CDR3 spans 13 amino acids. For the CDR3, the DNA is TGCAGCGTTGAGGTGACCCCTATTTCTGGTTACACCTTC. This codes for CSVEVTPISGYTF.

This clonotype was recorded a few times. The chain recombines TRBV5-1 with TRBJ2-3, with D uncertain. V dropped 3 bases and J dropped 4 bases, with 12 bases sitting between them. The CDR3 has 14 amino acids. Germline V CDR1 and CDR2: SGHRS, YFSETQ. The CDR3 DNA follows: TGCGCCAGCAGCTCGATGAACGGACCAGATACGCAGTATTTT. Its protein is CASSSMNGPDTQYF.

This chain's CDR3 is CASSTSPSGGNQPQHF. The CDR3 bases are TGTGCCAGCAGTACATCGCCCTCAGGGGGCAATCAGCCCCAGCATTTT. The genes are TRBV7-8 and TRBJ1-5, with D maybe TRBD1 (6 bases). From germline, CDR1 is SGHVS and CDR2 FQNEAQ. There are 16 residues in the CDR3. The V gene lost 6 bases and the J gene lost 2 bases, with 17 bases spanning the gap.

The chain employs TRBV6-1 and TRBJ1-5; D not certain. V dropped 7 bases and J dropped 2 bases, with 18 bases sitting between them. The CDR3 covers 16 residues. CDR1 is MNHNS and CDR2 is SASEGT in the germline V gene. For the CDR3, the DNA is TGTGCCAGCACCCCCCCTCGTGCAAGGGGCAATCAGCCCCAGCATTTT. Residues: CASTPPRARGNQPQHF.

This clonotype occurred many times. The chain combines TRBV5-8 with TRBJ1-5, with TRBD1 matching 7 bases. Germline values: CDR1 SGHTS, CDR2 YDEGEE. This CDR3 comprises 14 residues. Trimming removed 0 bases from V and 7 bases from J; junction bases left unmatched: 4. The CDR3 spells CASSLGDRVQPQHF. CDR3 sequence (DNA): TGTGCCAGCAGCTTGGGCGACAGGGTCCAGCCCCAGCATTTT.

This clonotype was picked up a small number of times. The CDR3 DNA follows: TGCGCCAGCAGCCAAGATCGTAGGACAGACGGAGATACGCAGTATTTT. Amino acid sequence: CASSQDRRTDGDTQYF. J is TRBJ2-3 and V is TRBV4-3; a weak D match, TRBD1 (6 bases). The V end lost 0 bases, the J end lost 5 bases, and 15 bases lay between the germline ends. Germline assignment: CDR1 LGHNA and CDR2 YSLEER. CDR3 size: 16 residues.

This clonotype was recorded a few times. The chain joins TRBV24-1 to TRBJ2-3; D is perhaps TRBD2 (7 bases). The V end lost 4 bases, the J end lost 5 bases, and 12 bases lay between the germline ends. CDR3 length equals 14 residues. Germline loops: CDR1 KGHDR, CDR2 SFDVKD. The CDR3 here is CATSDGGPGDTQYF. Written as DNA, the CDR3 is TGTGCCACCAGTGACGGGGGGCCGGGAGATACGCAGTATTTT.

The sample holds a few counts of this clonotype. This chain uses TRBV6-1 with TRBJ1-1; perhaps TRBD1 as D (6 bases). Trimming shortened V by 5 bases and J by 4 bases, and 14 bases separated the two germline ends. This CDR3 spans 14 amino acids. The germline gives CDR1 MNHNS, CDR2 SASEGT. CDR3 protein: CASSLTGIFTEAFF. CDR3 coding DNA: TGTGCCAGCAGTCTGACAGGAATTTTCACTGAAGCTTTCTTT.

This clonotype was recorded a few times. This sequence joins TRBV2 and TRBJ2-2; D might be TRBD1 or TRBD2, each matching 5 bases. CDR3 length: 14 amino acids. V lost 7 bases, J lost 6 bases, and 15 bases lay in between. Germline V gene sequence: CDR1 SNHLY, CDR2 FYNNEI. CDR3: CASIGELGAGELFF. CDR3 nucleotides: TGTGCCAGCATCGGTGAACTGGGGGCCGGGGAGCTGTTTTTT. The full variable domain, its missing parts supplied by reference TRBV2 and TRBJ2-2, is EPEVTQTPSHQVTQMGQEVILRCVPISNHLYFYWYRQILGQKVEFLVSFYNNEISEKSEIFDDQFSVERPDGSNFTLKIRSTKLEDSAMYFCASIGELGAGELFFGEGSRLTVL.

This clonotype was seen a few times. CDR3 loop: CSARVGGMETQYF. In DNA form, the CDR3 reads TGCAGTGCTAGAGTAGGAGGGATGGAGACCCAGTACTTC. The chain uses TRBV20-1 and TRBJ2-5, with D possibly being TRBD2 (6 bases). This CDR3 comprises 13 residues. Germline CDR1 is DFQATT and CDR2 is SNEGSKA (reference sequence). Trimming left V 1 base short and J 5 bases short, with 11 bases between.

The table lists this clonotype with a few counts. This chain uses TRBV5-1 with TRBJ2-7; D is ambiguous. Trimming removed 0 bases from V and 7 bases from J, with 17 bases in between. The CDR3 sequence is 15 residues long. The germline CDR1 and CDR2 sequences are SGHRS and YFSETQ. The chain's CDR3 is CASSLDGVGLKEQYF. CDR3 in DNA: TGCGCCAGCAGCTTGGACGGAGTAGGGTTGAAAGAGCAGTACTTC.

In DNA, the CDR3 is TGTGCCACGGGGGACGGTTTGAGGGGCTACACCTTC. Its protein is CATGDGLRGYTF. This chain connects TRBV10-3 to TRBJ1-2; TRBD1 is a possible D gene (5 bases). CDR1 is ENHRY, CDR2 SYGVKD, per germline. CDR3 length: 12 residues. Trimming pared 10 bases from V and 8 bases from J, leaving 17 bases between.

The chain has TRBV9 and TRBJ2-6; D unclear. The germline gives CDR1 SGDLS, CDR2 YYNGEE. Trimming stripped 0 bases from V and 2 bases from J, with 3 bases between. The CDR3 covers 14 residues. The DNA for the CDR3 is TGTGCCAGCAGCGTAGCAACTGGGGCCAACGTCCTGACTTTC. Residues: CASSVATGANVLTF. The full variable domain, its missing parts supplied by reference TRBV9 and TRBJ2-6, is DSGVTQTPKHLITATGQRVTLRCSPRSGDLSVYWYQQSLDQGLQFLIQYYNGEERAKGNILERFSAQQFPDLHSELNLSSLELGDSALYFCASSVATGANVLTFGAGSRLTVL.

This CDR3 reads CASSVSTGGHGYTF. DNA for the CDR3: TGTGCCAGCAGCGTATCCACAGGGGGCCATGGCTACACCTTC. The gene calls are TRBV7-2 and TRBJ1-2, with 9 bases lining up with TRBD1. There are 14 residues in the CDR3. CDR1 is SGHTA and CDR2 is FQGNSA in the germline V gene. With V trimmed by 5 bases and J by 6 bases, 7 bases remained unmatched.

A few counts support this clonotype. The genes are TRBV6-2 or TRBV6-3 and TRBJ1-1; 7 nucleotides match TRBD1. V gave up 6 bases and J gave up 4 bases; unmatched junction bases: 8. The CDR3 is made up of 14 amino acids. Germline-derived CDR1 and CDR2 are MNHEY and SVGEGT. The CDR3 DNA sequence: TGTGCCAGCAGCAGACCCCACAGGGGCACTGAAGCTTTCTTT. Its protein is CASSRPHRGTEAFF.

This clonotype showed up just a few times. The chain has TRBV20-1 and TRBJ2-2; perhaps TRBD1 as D (5 bases). Germline assignment: CDR1 DFQATT and CDR2 SNEGSKA (reference sequence). CDR3 length: 15 amino acids. Trimming removed 5 bases at V and 0 bases at J, with 13 bases between. The DNA of the CDR3 is TGCAGTGCTTTCGGCAGGGCCTCGAACACCGGGGAGCTGTTTTTT. This encodes CSAFGRASNTGELFF.

The gene calls are TRBV3-1 and TRBJ2-5, with TRBD2 matching over 11 bases. J lost 2 bases, V lost 1 base, and 0 bases had no gene match. The CDR3 totals 15 residues. Germline V gene lookup returns CDR1 LGHDT and CDR2 YNNKEL (reference sequence). The CDR3 coding sequence is TGTGCCAGCAGCCAAGTAGCGGGGGGGCAAGAGACCCAGTACTTC. Encoded protein: CASSQVAGGQETQYF.

The sample holds many counts of this clonotype. At one end, the junction sequence differs from germline, possibly due to a read error. CDR3 sequence reads: CASSLGTANTEAFF. CDR3 coding DNA: TGTGCCAGCAGCTTGGGGACAGCGAACACTGAAGCTTTCTTT. The V and J genes are TRBV5-1 and TRBJ1-1, with 7 bases matching TRBD1. Per the germline V gene, CDR1 is SGHRS and CDR2 is YFSETQ. The CDR3 is made up of 14 amino acids.